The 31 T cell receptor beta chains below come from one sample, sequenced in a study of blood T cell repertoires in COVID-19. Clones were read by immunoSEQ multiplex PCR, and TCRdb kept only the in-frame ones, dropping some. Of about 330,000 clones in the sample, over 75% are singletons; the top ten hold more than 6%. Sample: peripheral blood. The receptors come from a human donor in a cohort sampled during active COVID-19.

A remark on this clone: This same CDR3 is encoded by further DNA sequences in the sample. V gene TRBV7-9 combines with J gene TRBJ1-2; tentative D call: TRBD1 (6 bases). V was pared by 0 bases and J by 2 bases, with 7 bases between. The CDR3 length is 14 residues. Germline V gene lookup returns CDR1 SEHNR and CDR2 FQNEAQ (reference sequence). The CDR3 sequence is CASSLADRNYGYTF. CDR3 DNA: TGTGCCAGCAGCTTAGCCGACAGGAACTATGGCTACACCTTC.

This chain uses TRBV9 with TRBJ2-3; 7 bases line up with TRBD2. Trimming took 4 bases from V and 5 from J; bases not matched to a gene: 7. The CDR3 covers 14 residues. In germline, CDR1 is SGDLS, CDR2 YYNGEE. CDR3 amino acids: CASSPRAGEDTQYF. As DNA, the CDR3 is TGTGCCAGCAGCCCCCGGGCGGGGGAAGATACGCAGTATTTT.

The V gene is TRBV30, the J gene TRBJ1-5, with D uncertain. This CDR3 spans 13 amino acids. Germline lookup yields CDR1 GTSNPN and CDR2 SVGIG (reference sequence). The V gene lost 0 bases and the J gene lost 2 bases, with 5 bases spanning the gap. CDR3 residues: CAWSVSRNQPQHF. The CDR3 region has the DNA TGTGCCTGGAGTGTATCTCGCAATCAGCCCCAGCATTTT.

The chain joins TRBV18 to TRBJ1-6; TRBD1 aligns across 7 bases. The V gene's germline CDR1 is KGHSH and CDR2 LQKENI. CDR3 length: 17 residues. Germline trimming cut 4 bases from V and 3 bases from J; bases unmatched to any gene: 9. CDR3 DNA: TGTGCCAGCTCACTAACGACAGGGAGTCACTATAATTCACCCCTCCACTTT. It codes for CASSLTTGSHYNSPLHF.

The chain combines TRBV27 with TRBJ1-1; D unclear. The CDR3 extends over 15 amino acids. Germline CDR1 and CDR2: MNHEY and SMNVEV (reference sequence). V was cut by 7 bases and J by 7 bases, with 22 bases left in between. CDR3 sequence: CASIPFGGHLSEAFF. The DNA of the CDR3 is TGTGCCAGCATTCCCTTTGGAGGGCACTTGAGTGAAGCTTTCTTT.

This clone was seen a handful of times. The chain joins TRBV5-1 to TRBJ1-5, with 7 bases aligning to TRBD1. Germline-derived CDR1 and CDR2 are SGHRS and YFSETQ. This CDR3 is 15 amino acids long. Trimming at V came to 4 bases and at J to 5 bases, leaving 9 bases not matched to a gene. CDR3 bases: TGCGCCAGCAGCCCCCAGGGGGGTGGTTATCAGCCCCAGCATTTT. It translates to CASSPQGGGYQPQHF.

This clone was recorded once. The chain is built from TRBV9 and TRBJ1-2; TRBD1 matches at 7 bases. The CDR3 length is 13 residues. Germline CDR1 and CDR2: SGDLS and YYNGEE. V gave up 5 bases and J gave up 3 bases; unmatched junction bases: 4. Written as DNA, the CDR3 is TGTGCCAGCAGTCTCACAGGGGACTATGGCTACACCTTC. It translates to CASSLTGDYGYTF.

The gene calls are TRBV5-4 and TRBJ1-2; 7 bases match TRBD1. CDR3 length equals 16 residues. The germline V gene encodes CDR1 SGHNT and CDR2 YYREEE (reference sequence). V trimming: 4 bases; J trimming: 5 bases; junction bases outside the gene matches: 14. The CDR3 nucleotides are TGTGCCAGCAGCCCGGACCGACAGGGCCCTTCTTATGGCTACACCTTC. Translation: CASSPDRQGPSYGYTF.

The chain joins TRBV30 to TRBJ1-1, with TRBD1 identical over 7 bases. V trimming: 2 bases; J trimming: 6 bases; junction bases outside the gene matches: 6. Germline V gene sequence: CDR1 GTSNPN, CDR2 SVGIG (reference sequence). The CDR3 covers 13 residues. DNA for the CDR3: TGTGCCTGGAGTTCCCATACAGGGGCTGAAGCTTTCTTT. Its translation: CAWSSHTGAEAFF. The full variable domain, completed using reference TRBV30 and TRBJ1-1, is SQTIHQWPATLVQPVGSPLSLECTVEGTSNPNLYWYRQAAGRGLQLLFYSVGIGQISSEVPQNLSASRPQDRQFILSSKKLLLSDSGFYLCAWSSHTGAEAFFGQGTRLTVV.

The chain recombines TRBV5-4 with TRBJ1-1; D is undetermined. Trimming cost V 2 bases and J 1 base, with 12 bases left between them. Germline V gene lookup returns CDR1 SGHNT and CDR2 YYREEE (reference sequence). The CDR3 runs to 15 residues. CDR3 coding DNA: TGTGCCAGCAGCTTCAAAGAAGCAACGAACACTGAAGCTTTCTTT. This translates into CASSFKEATNTEAFF.

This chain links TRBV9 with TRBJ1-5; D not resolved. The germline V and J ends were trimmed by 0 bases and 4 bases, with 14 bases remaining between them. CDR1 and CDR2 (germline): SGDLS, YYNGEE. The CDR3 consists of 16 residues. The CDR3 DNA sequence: TGTGCCAGCAGCGTAGATAGTCGGTCCCCAAATCAGCCCCAGCATTTT. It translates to CASSVDSRSPNQPQHF.

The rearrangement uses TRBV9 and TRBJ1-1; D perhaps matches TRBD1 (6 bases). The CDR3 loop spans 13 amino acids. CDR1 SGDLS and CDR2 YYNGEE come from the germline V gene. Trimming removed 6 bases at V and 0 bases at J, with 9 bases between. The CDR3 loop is CASTQGLNTEAFF. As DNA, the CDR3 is TGTGCCAGCACGCAGGGGTTGAACACTGAAGCTTTCTTT.

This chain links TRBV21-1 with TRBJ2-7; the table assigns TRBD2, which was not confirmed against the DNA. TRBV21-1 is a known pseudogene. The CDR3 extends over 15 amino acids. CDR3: CASSKIRTSDYEQYF. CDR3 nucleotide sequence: TGTGCCAGCAGCAAAATCCGGACTAGCGATTACGAGCAGTACTTC.

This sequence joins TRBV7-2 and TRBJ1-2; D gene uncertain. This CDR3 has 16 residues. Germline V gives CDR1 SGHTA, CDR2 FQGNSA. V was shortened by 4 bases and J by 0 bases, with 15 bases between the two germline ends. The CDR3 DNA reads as TGTGCCAGCAGCTCCCCCTCGGGGATTGCTAACTATGGCTACACCTTC. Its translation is CASSSPSGIANYGYTF.

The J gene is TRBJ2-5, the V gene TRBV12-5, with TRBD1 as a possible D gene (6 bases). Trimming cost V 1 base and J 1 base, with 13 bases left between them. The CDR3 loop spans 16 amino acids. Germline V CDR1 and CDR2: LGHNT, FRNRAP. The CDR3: CASGLGGTPTQETQYF. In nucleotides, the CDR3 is TGTGCTAGTGGTTTGGGGGGGACACCTACCCAAGAGACCCAGTACTTC.

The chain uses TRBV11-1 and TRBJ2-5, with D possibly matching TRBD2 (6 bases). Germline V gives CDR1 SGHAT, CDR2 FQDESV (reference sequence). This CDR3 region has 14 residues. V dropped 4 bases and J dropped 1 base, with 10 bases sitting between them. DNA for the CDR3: TGTGCCAGCAGCTCCTCGGGGGTCCAAGAGACCCAGTACTTC. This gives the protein CASSSSGVQETQYF.

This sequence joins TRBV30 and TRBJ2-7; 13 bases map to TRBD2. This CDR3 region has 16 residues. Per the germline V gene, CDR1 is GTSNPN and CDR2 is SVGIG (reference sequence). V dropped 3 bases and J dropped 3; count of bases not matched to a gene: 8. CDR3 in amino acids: CAWSLTSGGALYEQYF. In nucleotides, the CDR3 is TGTGCCTGGAGCCTTACTAGCGGGGGGGCCCTCTACGAGCAGTACTTC. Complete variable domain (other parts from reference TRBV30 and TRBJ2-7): SQTIHQWPATLVQPVGSPLSLECTVEGTSNPNLYWYRQAAGRGLQLLFYSVGIGQISSEVPQNLSASRPQDRQFILSSKKLLLSDSGFYLCAWSLTSGGALYEQYFGPGTRLTVT.

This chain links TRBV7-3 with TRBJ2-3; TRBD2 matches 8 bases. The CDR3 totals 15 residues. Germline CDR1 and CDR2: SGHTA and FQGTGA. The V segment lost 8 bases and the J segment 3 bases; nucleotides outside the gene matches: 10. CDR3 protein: CASARGGRLTDTQYF. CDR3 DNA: TGTGCCAGCGCCCGGGGGGGCCGGTTGACAGATACGCAGTATTTT. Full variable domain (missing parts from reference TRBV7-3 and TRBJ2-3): GAGVSQTPSNKVTEKGKYVELRCDPISGHTALYWYRQSLGQGPEFLIYFQGTGAADDSGLPNDRFFAVRPEGSVSTLKIQRTERGDSAVYLCASARGGRLTDTQYFGPGTRLTVL.

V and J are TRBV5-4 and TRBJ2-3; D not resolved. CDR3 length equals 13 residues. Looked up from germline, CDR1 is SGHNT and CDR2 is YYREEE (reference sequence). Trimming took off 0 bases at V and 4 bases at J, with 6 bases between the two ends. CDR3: CASSLDTSDTQYF. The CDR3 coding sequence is TGTGCCAGCAGCTTGGATACATCAGATACGCAGTATTTT.

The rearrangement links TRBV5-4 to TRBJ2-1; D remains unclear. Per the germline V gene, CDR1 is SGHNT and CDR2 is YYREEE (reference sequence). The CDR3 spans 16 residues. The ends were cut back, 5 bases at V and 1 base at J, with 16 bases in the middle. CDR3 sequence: CASSIRYFGSYNEQFF. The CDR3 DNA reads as TGTGCCAGCAGTATCCGGTACTTCGGGTCCTACAATGAGCAGTTCTTC.

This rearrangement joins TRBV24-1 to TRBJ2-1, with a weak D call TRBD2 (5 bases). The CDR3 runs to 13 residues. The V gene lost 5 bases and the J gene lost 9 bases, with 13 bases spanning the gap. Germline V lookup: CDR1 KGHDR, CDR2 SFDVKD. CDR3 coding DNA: TGTGCCACCAGTGTTCCCCCTCGGGGTGAGCAGTTCTTC. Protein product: CATSVPPRGEQFF.

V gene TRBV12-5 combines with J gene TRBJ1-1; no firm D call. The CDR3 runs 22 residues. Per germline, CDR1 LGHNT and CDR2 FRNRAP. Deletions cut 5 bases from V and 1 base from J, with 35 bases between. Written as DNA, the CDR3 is TGTGCTAGTGGTAGTTTATTATTGACATACTCAAAATTTGGAATCCCGAACACTGAAGCTTTCTTT. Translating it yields CASGSLLLTYSKFGIPNTEAFF.

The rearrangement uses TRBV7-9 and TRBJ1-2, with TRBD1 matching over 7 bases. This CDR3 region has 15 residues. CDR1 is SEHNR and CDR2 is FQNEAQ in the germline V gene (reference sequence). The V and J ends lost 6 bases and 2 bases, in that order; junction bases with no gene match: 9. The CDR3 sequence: CASRPSGTENYGYTF. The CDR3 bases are TGTGCCAGCAGACCCTCAGGGACAGAAAACTATGGCTACACCTTC.

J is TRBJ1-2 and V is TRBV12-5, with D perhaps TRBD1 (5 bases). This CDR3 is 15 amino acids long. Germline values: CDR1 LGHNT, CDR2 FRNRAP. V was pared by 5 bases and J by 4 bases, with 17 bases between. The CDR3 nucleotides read TGTGCTAGTGGTAATCCGGTCTCGACAGCCTATGGCTACACCTTC. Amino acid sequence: CASGNPVSTAYGYTF.

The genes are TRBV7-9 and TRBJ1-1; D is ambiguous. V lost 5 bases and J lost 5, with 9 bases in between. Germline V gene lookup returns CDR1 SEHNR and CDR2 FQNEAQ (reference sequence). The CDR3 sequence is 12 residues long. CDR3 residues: CASSGGWTEAFF. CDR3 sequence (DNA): TGTGCCAGCAGCGGCGGTTGGACTGAAGCTTTCTTT.

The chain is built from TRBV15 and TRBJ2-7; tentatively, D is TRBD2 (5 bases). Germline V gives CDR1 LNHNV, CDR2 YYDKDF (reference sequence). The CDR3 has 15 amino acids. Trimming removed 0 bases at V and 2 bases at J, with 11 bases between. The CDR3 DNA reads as TGTGCCACCAGCAGAGATCGGAACGGGGCCTACGAGCAGTACTTC. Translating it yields CATSRDRNGAYEQYF.

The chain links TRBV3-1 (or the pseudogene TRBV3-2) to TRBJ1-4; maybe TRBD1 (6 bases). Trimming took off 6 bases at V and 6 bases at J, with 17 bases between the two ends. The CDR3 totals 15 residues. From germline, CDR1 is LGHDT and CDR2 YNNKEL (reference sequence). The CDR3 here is CASRQPTGSYEKLFF. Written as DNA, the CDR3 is TGTGCCAGCAGGCAACCGACAGGTTCATATGAAAAACTGTTTTTT.

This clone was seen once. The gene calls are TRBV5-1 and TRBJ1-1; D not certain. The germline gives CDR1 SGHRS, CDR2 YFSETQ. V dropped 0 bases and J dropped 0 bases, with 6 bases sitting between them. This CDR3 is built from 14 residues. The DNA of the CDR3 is TGCGCCAGCAGCTTGGCAACGGTGAACACTGAAGCTTTCTTT. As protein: CASSLATVNTEAFF.

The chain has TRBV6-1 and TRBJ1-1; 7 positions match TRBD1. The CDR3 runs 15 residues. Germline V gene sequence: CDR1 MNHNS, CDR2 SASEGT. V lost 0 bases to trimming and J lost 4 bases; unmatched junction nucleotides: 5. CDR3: CASSEAHRGGTEAFF. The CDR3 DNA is TGTGCCAGCAGTGAAGCCCACAGGGGAGGCACTGAAGCTTTCTTT.

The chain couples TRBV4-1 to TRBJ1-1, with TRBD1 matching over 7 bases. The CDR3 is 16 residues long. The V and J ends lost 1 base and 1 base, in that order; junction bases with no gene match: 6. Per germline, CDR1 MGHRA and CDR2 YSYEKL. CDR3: CASSQVMDRRNTEAFF. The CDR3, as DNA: TGCGCCAGCAGCCAAGTGATGGACAGGCGGAACACTGAAGCTTTCTTT.

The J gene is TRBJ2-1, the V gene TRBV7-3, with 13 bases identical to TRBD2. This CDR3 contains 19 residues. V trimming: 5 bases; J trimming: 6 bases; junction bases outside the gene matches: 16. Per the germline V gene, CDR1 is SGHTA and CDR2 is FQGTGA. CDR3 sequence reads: CASSPQGRLAGGQGNEQFF. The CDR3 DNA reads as TGTGCCAGCAGCCCCCAAGGGCGACTAGCGGGGGGACAAGGCAATGAGCAGTTCTTC. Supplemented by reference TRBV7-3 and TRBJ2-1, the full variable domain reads GAGVSQTPSNKVTEKGKYVELRCDPISGHTALYWYRQSLGQGPEFLIYFQGTGAADDSGLPNDRFFAVRPEGSVSTLKIQRTERGDSAVYLCASSPQGRLAGGQGNEQFFGPGTRLTVL.